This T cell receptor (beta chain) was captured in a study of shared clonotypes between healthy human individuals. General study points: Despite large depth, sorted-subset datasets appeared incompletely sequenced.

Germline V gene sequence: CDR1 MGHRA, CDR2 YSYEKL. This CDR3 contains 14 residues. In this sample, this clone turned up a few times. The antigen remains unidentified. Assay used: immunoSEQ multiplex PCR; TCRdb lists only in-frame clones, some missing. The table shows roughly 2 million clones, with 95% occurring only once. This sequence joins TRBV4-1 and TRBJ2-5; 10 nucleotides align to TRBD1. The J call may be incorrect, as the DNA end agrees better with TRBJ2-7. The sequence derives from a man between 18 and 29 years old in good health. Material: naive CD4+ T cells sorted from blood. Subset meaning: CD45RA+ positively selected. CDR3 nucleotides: TGCGCCAGCAGCTTCAGGGACAGGGGTTCCGAGCAGTACTTC. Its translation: CASSFRDRGSEQYF.